The 32 T cell receptor beta chains given below trace back to one sample, sequenced in a study of T cell repertoires in aging, cancer and after chemotherapy. A mixed TRB-A/B primer pool amplified rearranged TRB by multiplex touch-down PCR. TCRdb used MiXCR to reprocess the multiplex PCR reads, holding one entry per CDR3 protein. This table has around 6,100 distinct CDR3 sequences, roughly 29% appearing once. Peripheral blood genomic DNA, not sorted cells or RNA, was the template. The sequenced material came from blood. All receptors come from a human donor with a blood cancer. The donor label of this sample is uncertain.

The V gene is TRBV7-2, the J gene TRBJ2-1, with D perhaps TRBD1 (6 bases). CDR3 size: 13 residues. V was pared by 6 bases and J by 6 bases, with 12 bases between. Germline V gene lookup returns CDR1 SGHTA and CDR2 FQGNSA. The CDR3 reads CASSLIRGNEQFF. CDR3 nucleotide sequence: TGTGCCAGCAGTTTGATCAGGGGCAATGAGCAGTTCTTC.

This clonotype has only a few counts. This chain connects TRBV5-6 to TRBJ2-6, with TRBD1 matching over 9 bases. J gave up 0 bases and V 2 bases, and 6 bases lay outside the gene matches. Germline-derived CDR1 and CDR2 are SGHDT and YYEEEE. This CDR3 contains 18 residues. The CDR3 DNA is TGTGCCAGCAGCTTCTATACAGGGGGCCACTCTGGGGCCAACGTCCTGACTTTC. The encoded protein is CASSFYTGGHSGANVLTF.

On this clonotype itself: This may stem from a read error, because a much larger clone lies one nucleotide away. Likely a read error: the CDR3 ends without its conserved phenylalanine or tryptophan. The chain joins TRBV18 to TRBJ2-7; D is possibly TRBD2 (7 bases). Deletions cut 3 bases from V and 4 bases from J, with 19 bases between. Looked up from germline, CDR1 is KGHSH and CDR2 is LQKENI. The CDR3 contains 16 residues. The CDR3: CASSPEGGGGFYEQYL. The DNA of the CDR3 is TGTGCCAGCTCACCCGAAGGAGGGGGAGGGTTTTACGAGCAGTACCTC.

Worth noting for this clonotype: Germline is not matched at one junction end, which may reflect a read error. The V call is TRBV7-2, the J call TRBJ1-3; D unresolved. The CDR3 contains 11 residues. CDR1 and CDR2 (germline): SGHTA, FQGNSA. CDR3 DNA: TGTGCCAGCAGCTCCGGACCCCCCTTTATTTTT. Translation gives CASSSGPPFIF.

As to this clonotype: At one boundary the junction diverges from the germline segment, which might be a read error. The chain couples TRBV10-1 to TRBJ2-7; D might be TRBD1 (6 bases). Per the germline V gene, CDR1 is WNHNN and CDR2 is SYGVQD (reference sequence). The CDR3 sequence is 13 residues long. The CDR3 coding sequence is TGTGCCAGAAGTACTGACAGGCTTTACGAGCAGTACTTC. Residues: CARSTDRLYEQYF.

This chain uses TRBV18 with TRBJ1-6; 9 positions agree with TRBD1. This CDR3 region has 14 residues. Losses at the gene ends were 3 bases for V and 15 bases for J; bases not matched to a gene: 9. CDR1 is KGHSH, CDR2 LQKENI, per germline. The chain's CDR3 is CASSPEQGAVILHF. DNA of the CDR3: TGTGCCAGCTCACCTGAACAGGGGGCGGTCATCCTCCACTTT.

This clonotype was found a few times. The chain recombines TRBV6-5 with TRBJ2-5; the D is unclear. Germline V gives CDR1 MNHEY, CDR2 SVGAGI. V lost 2 bases and J 5 bases, leaving 9 bases between the germline ends. The CDR3 runs to 13 residues. CDR3 nucleotide sequence: TGTGCCAGCAGTTACCTGGGGTGGGAGACCCAGTACTTC. Protein product: CASSYLGWETQYF.

The gene calls are TRBV30 and TRBJ1-6; TRBD1 aligns across 7 bases. J lost 7 bases, V lost 4 bases, and 10 bases had no gene match. Germline V gene data show CDR1 as GTSNPN and CDR2 as SVGIG (reference sequence). This CDR3 has 15 amino acids. The CDR3 region is CAWTRDRASNSPLHF. As DNA, the CDR3 is TGTGCCTGGACCCGAGACAGGGCAAGCAATTCACCCCTCCACTTT. The full variable domain, with the rest looked up from reference TRBV30 and TRBJ1-6, is SQTIHQWPATLVQPVGSPLSLECTVEGTSNPNLYWYRQAAGRGLQLLFYSVGIGQISSEVPQNLSASRPQDRQFILSSKKLLLSDSGFYLCAWTRDRASNSPLHFGNGTRLTVT.

This clonotype has ten or more counts. The chain uses TRBV5-4 and TRBJ2-5; D not resolved. The CDR3 extends over 12 amino acids. Trimming cost V 0 bases and J 4 bases, with 4 bases left between them. Germline V gene lookup returns CDR1 SGHNT and CDR2 YYREEE (reference sequence). In nucleotides, the CDR3 is TGTGCCAGCAGCTTGGTTGGAGAGACCCAGTACTTC. As protein: CASSLVGETQYF.

This clonotype was counted a few times. The genes are TRBV7-9 and TRBJ2-6; 12 bases match TRBD1. The CDR3 sequence is 18 residues long. Germline assignment: CDR1 SEHNR and CDR2 FQNEAQ (reference sequence). Losses at the gene ends were 5 bases for V and 2 bases for J; bases not matched to a gene: 7. The CDR3 loop reads CASSPKGQGAAGANVLTF. The CDR3 DNA reads as TGTGCCAGCAGCCCTAAGGGACAGGGGGCTGCTGGGGCCAACGTCCTGACTTTC.

This clonotype turned up a few times. This chain connects TRBV7-9 to TRBJ1-6, with unresolved D. Trimming removed 0 bases from V and 9 bases from J, with 15 bases in between. Germline CDR1 reads SEHNR; CDR2 reads FQNEAQ (reference sequence). This CDR3 contains 16 residues. The CDR3 nucleotides read TGTGCCAGCAGCTTAGCGGGTTCACAGTACAGTTCACCCCTCCACTTT. This codes for CASSLAGSQYSSPLHF.

This clonotype has just a few counts. The gene calls are TRBV19 and TRBJ1-2; TRBD1 matches 10 bases. CDR1 and CDR2 from the germline V gene are LNHDA and SQIVND (reference sequence). The length of the CDR3 is 14 residues. V lost 5 bases, J lost 4 bases, and 4 bases stayed unmatched. CDR3 nucleotides: TGTGCCAGTAGTGTCCGGGACAGGGGCTATGGCTACACCTTC. Amino acid sequence: CASSVRDRGYGYTF. Filled out from reference TRBV19 and TRBJ1-2, the complete variable domain reads DGGITQSPKYLFRKEGQNVTLSCEQNLNHDAMYWYRQDPGQGLRLIYYSQIVNDFQKGDIAEGYSVSREKKESFPLTVTSAQKNPTAFYLCASSVRDRGYGYTFGSGTRLTVV.

The gene calls are TRBV10-3 and TRBJ2-7; D is tentatively TRBD1 or TRBD2 (5 bases each). The V end lost 2 bases, the J end lost 8 bases, and 16 bases lay between the germline ends. In germline, CDR1 is ENHRY, CDR2 SYGVKD. CDR3 size: 14 residues. The chain's CDR3 is CAISELKGLGQQYF. In nucleotides, the CDR3 is TGTGCCATCAGTGAGCTGAAAGGTTTGGGACAGCAGTACTTC.

By proportion, this clonotype is medium-sized. The rearrangement links TRBV19 to TRBJ1-2; the D is unclear. CDR1 LNHDA and CDR2 SQIVND come from the germline V gene (reference sequence). Trimming left V 5 bases short and J 4 bases short, with 14 bases between. This CDR3 region has 14 residues. CDR3 sequence: CASSALTTSYGYTF. The CDR3 DNA reads TGTGCCAGTAGTGCCCTCACCACGTCCTATGGCTACACCTTC.

This clonotype showed up many times. This rearrangement joins TRBV12-3 or TRBV12-4 to TRBJ2-2, with D unresolved. This CDR3 has 13 amino acids. V was clipped by 5 bases and J by 1 base, with 5 bases between them. The CDR3 bases are TGTGCCAGCAGTCGGAGGAACACCGGGGAGCTGTTTTTT. Translating it yields CASSRRNTGELFF.

This clonotype came up a few times. This chain uses TRBV18 with TRBJ2-5; D ambiguous. The germline V and J ends were trimmed by 2 bases and 2 bases, with 12 bases remaining between them. The V gene's germline CDR1 is KGHSH and CDR2 LQKENI. The CDR3 has 15 amino acids. For the CDR3, the DNA is TGTGCCAGCTCACCAGGGTTCGAGTGGCAAGAGACCCAGTACTTC. Amino acid sequence: CASSPGFEWQETQYF.

By share, this clonotype counts as hyperexpanded. The chain uses TRBV19 and TRBJ2-3; 7 bases fit TRBD2. Germline V gene sequence: CDR1 LNHDA, CDR2 SQIVND (reference sequence). With 1 base clipped from V and 6 bases from J, the junction kept 4 bases outside the gene matches. The CDR3 runs to 14 residues. CDR3 nucleotides: TGTGCCAGTAGTATAGCCGGGGGGTTGGATACGCAGTATTTT. As protein: CASSIAGGLDTQYF. Combining the CDR3 with reference TRBV19 and TRBJ2-3 gives the whole variable domain DGGITQSPKYLFRKEGQNVTLSCEQNLNHDAMYWYRQDPGQGLRLIYYSQIVNDFQKGDIAEGYSVSREKKESFPLTVTSAQKNPTAFYLCASSIAGGLDTQYFGPGTRLTVL.

This clonotype was found many times. This chain connects TRBV5-6 to TRBJ1-2; D remains ambiguous. Germline values: CDR1 SGHDT, CDR2 YYEEEE. Trimming cost V 6 bases and J 1 base, with 13 bases left between them. The length of the CDR3 is 14 residues. The CDR3 DNA follows: TGTGCCAGCACCTCACGAACGAGTAACTATGGCTACACCTTC. It codes for CASTSRTSNYGYTF.

The chain is built from TRBV10-3 and TRBJ2-1; perhaps D is TRBD1 or TRBD2 (5 bases each). V lost 2 bases and J lost 5, with 13 bases in between. The CDR3 spans 15 residues. CDR1 ENHRY and CDR2 SYGVKD come from the germline V gene. The CDR3 loop reads CAISEPSGTDNEQFF. The CDR3 coding sequence is TGTGCCATCAGTGAGCCGTCCGGGACGGACAATGAGCAGTTCTTC.

This clonotype was detected many times. The rearrangement uses TRBV30 and TRBJ1-1, with D uncertain. Trimming stripped 1 base from V and 1 base from J, with 7 bases between. Germline V CDR1 and CDR2: GTSNPN, SVGIG (reference sequence). CDR3 length: 13 amino acids. The CDR3 spells CAWSGGQNTEAFF. The CDR3 bases are TGTGCCTGGAGTGGCGGCCAGAACACTGAAGCTTTCTTT.

DNA of the CDR3: TGTGCCAGTGAGAACGGAGGATCGAACACCGGGGAGCTGTTTTTT. Residues: CASENGGSNTGELFF. The V gene is TRBV19, the J gene TRBJ2-2, with D possibly being TRBD2 (5 bases). CDR1 is LNHDA and CDR2 is SQIVND in the germline V gene (reference sequence). V lost 8 bases and J 0 bases, leaving 13 bases between the germline ends. This CDR3 region has 15 residues.

By share of the sample, this clonotype is medium-sized (0.01 to 0.1%). The gene calls are TRBV29-1 and TRBJ2-7; D is unresolved. From germline, CDR1 is SQVTM and CDR2 ANQGSEA. Trimming took off 5 bases at V and 0 bases at J, with 11 bases between the two ends. CDR3 size: 13 residues. CDR3 amino acids: CSVRTVHSYEQYF. The CDR3 DNA is TGCAGCGTTAGGACGGTCCACTCCTACGAGCAGTACTTC.

This clonotype was found once. One junction end disagrees with the germline gene, perhaps due to a read error. The chain is built from TRBV13 and TRBJ2-3, with 7 bases matching TRBD2. Germline lookup yields CDR1 PRHDT and CDR2 FYEKMQ (reference sequence). The CDR3 has 15 residues. This chain's CDR3 is CASSFGLAGTDTQYF. The CDR3 region has the DNA TGCGCCAGCAGCTTTGGCCTAGCGGGCACAGATACGCAGTATTTT.

This chain connects TRBV12-3 or TRBV12-4 to TRBJ1-1, with a weak D call TRBD1 (5 bases). Trimming shortened V by 1 base and J by 4 bases, and 22 bases separated the two germline ends. The CDR3 is 18 amino acids. The CDR3 sequence is CASSLVPRGMSHSTEAFF. CDR3 coding DNA: TGTGCCAGCAGTTTAGTACCCCGGGGGATGTCTCATAGCACTGAAGCTTTCTTT.

This clonotype has just a few counts. The chain has TRBV10-3 and TRBJ2-5, with 8 nucleotides matching TRBD1. V gave up 10 bases and J gave up 1 base; unmatched junction bases: 11. The CDR3 is 15 residues long. Germline V gene lookup returns CDR1 ENHRY and CDR2 SYGVKD. CDR3 in amino acids: CASSVDRVGQETQYF. The CDR3 coding sequence is TGTGCCAGCAGCGTGGACAGGGTTGGCCAAGAGACCCAGTACTTC.

This clonotype was recorded once. This chain uses TRBV12-3 or TRBV12-4 with TRBJ2-3; 8 bases match TRBD1. V lost 4 bases and J lost 4; bases outside the gene matches: 1. This CDR3 spans 13 amino acids. In nucleotides, the CDR3 is TGTGCCAGCAGTTCGACAGGGGCAGATACGCAGTATTTT. Its translation: CASSSTGADTQYF.

The J gene is TRBJ2-3, the V gene TRBV12-3 or TRBV12-4; D may be TRBD2 (7 bases). The CDR3 spans 18 residues. The V gene lost 5 bases and the J gene lost 2 bases, with 23 bases spanning the gap. For the CDR3, the DNA is TGTGCCAGCAGTATGGCAGGGTCGCGGCGGGGGCCCACAGATACGCAGTATTTT. This codes for CASSMAGSRRGPTDTQYF.

The table lists this clonotype with many counts. The chain uses TRBV12-3 or TRBV12-4 and TRBJ2-7; 8 nucleotides align to TRBD2. With V trimmed by 6 bases and J by 3 bases, 7 bases remained unmatched. The CDR3 is 14 residues long. CDR3 sequence: CASRFTGGHYEQYF. As DNA, the CDR3 is TGTGCCAGCAGATTCACGGGGGGGCACTACGAGCAGTACTTC.

The rearrangement joins TRBV12-3 or TRBV12-4 to TRBJ1-2; maybe TRBD1 (5 bases). The CDR3 has 13 amino acids. V was pared by 5 bases and J by 4 bases, with 11 bases between. The DNA for the CDR3 is TGTGCCAGCAGTCCGGGGGAGGGCTATGGCTACACCTTC. As protein: CASSPGEGYGYTF.

V gene TRBV18 combines with J gene TRBJ1-5; no clear D gene. The CDR3 is 14 amino acids. In germline, CDR1 is KGHSH, CDR2 LQKENI. CDR3 bases: TGTGAAAGCTCACTGGGGATCGTCAATCAGCCCCAGCATTTT. Amino acids: CESSLGIVNQPQHF.

The chain is built from TRBV12-3 or TRBV12-4 and TRBJ2-6; 10 bases match TRBD1. The CDR3 has 16 residues. The ends lost 6 bases at V and 3 bases at J; junction bases unmatched: 5. The CDR3 region has the DNA TGTGCCAGCAGGGGACAGGGGTTAGATGGGGCCAACGTCCTGACTTTC. Translated, it gives CASRGQGLDGANVLTF.

The sample holds a few counts of this clonotype. V usage is TRBV6-5 and J usage is TRBJ2-4; 7 bases fit TRBD2. The V segment lost 0 bases and the J segment 3 bases; nucleotides outside the gene matches: 5. This CDR3 contains 16 residues. Germline V gene lookup returns CDR1 MNHEY and CDR2 SVGAGI. This CDR3 is CASSYSPRGNKNIQYF. CDR3 bases: TGTGCCAGCAGTTACTCTCCGCGGGGGAACAAAAACATTCAGTACTTC.